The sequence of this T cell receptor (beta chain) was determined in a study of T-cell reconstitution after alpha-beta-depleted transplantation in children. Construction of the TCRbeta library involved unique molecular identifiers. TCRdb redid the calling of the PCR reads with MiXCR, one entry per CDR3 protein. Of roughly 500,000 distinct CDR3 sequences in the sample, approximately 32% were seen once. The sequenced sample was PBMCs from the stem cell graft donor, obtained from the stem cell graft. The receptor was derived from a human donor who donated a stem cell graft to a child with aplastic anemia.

The CDR3 region has the DNA TGTGCCTGGAGTGTCTTAGCGGATACGCAGTATTTT. This translates into CAWSVLADTQYF. The rearrangement links TRBV30 to TRBJ2-3; D is possibly TRBD2 (5 bases). This CDR3 region has 12 residues. The ends were cut back, 0 bases at V and 6 bases at J, with 7 bases in the middle. In germline, CDR1 is GTSNPN, CDR2 SVGIG (reference sequence).